Below, 9 T cell receptor beta chains from the same sample are listed, as sequenced in a study of blood T cell repertoires in COVID-19. Here immunoSEQ multiplex PCR was the method, and the copy in TCRdb shows in-frame clones only, minus some. The data show around 180,000 clones, roughly three quarters seen once. The source material was peripheral blood. The source is a woman aged 80 or older with COVID-19, enrolled during active disease.

This clone was seen a handful of times. Written as DNA, the CDR3 is TGTGCCAGTAGTAAATCGACAGAGAATGAAAAACTGTTTTTT. Protein sequence: CASSKSTENEKLFF. The genes are TRBV19 and TRBJ1-4, with D maybe TRBD1 (5 bases). CDR1 LNHDA and CDR2 SQIVND come from the germline V gene (reference sequence). V lost 4 bases to trimming and J lost 5 bases, with 11 bases between them. The CDR3 spans 14 residues.

The rearrangement links TRBV5-4 to TRBJ1-6; possibly TRBD1 for D (6 bases). Trimming took off 6 bases at V and 7 bases at J, with 17 bases between the two ends. This CDR3 has 15 residues. Germline-derived CDR1 and CDR2 are SGHNT and YYREEE (reference sequence). CDR3 in amino acids: CASTYSGEYNSPLHF. Here the CDR3 DNA reads TGTGCCAGCACCTACTCAGGGGAATACAATTCACCCCTCCACTTT.

The chain combines TRBV13 with TRBJ2-1; TRBD1 is a possible D gene (6 bases). This CDR3 has 14 residues. Germline V gene sequence: CDR1 PRHDT, CDR2 FYEKMQ (reference sequence). The ends were cut back, 0 bases at V and 6 bases at J, with 9 bases in the middle. The CDR3: CASSLGRGGNEQFF. Here the CDR3 DNA reads TGTGCCAGCAGCTTAGGGAGAGGGGGCAATGAGCAGTTCTTC.

The V gene is TRBV20-1, the J gene TRBJ1-2, with unresolved D. The germline V gene has CDR1 DFQATT and CDR2 SNEGSKA (reference sequence). CDR3 length: 11 amino acids. V was shortened by 7 bases and J by 5 bases, with 11 bases between the two germline ends. In nucleotides, the CDR3 is TGCAGTGGGAGATTGGAATATGGCTACACCTTC. This sequence encodes CSGRLEYGYTF.

As DNA, the CDR3 is TGCAGTGCTAGTCCTCTGAGCAATCAGCCCCAGCATTTT. Amino acid sequence: CSASPLSNQPQHF. V usage is TRBV20-1 and J usage is TRBJ1-5; unclear D gene. This CDR3 region has 13 residues. Germline loops: CDR1 DFQATT, CDR2 SNEGSKA (reference sequence). V lost 3 bases, J lost 1 base, and 7 bases lay in between.

The sample holds a few counts of this clone. The chain has TRBV12-3 or TRBV12-4 and TRBJ1-3; no reliable D call. The CDR3 has 12 amino acids. Trimming removed 6 bases from V and 4 bases from J, with 7 bases in between. CDR3 amino acids: CASSQFGNTIYF. CDR3 DNA sequence: TGTGCCAGCAGCCAATTCGGAAACACCATATATTTT.

This clone was seen just once. This chain connects TRBV7-9 to TRBJ2-7; tentatively, D is TRBD1 (5 bases). V was clipped by 4 bases and J by 0 bases, with 13 bases between them. The V gene's germline CDR1 is SEHNR and CDR2 FQNEAQ (reference sequence). This CDR3 contains 15 residues. This CDR3 is CASSSHRDSSYEQYF. For the CDR3, the DNA is TGTGCCAGCAGCTCCCATAGAGACAGCTCCTACGAGCAGTACTTC.

The V call is TRBV4-1, the J call TRBJ2-1; possibly TRBD2 for D (5 bases). Trimming shortened V by 0 bases and J by 1 base, and 13 bases separated the two germline ends. The CDR3 runs to 17 residues. Germline V gene sequence: CDR1 MGHRA, CDR2 YSYEKL. The CDR3 bases are TGCGCCAGCAGCCAAGATCCCGCGGGTGGGTCCTACAATGAGCAGTTCTTC. Its translation is CASSQDPAGGSYNEQFF.

The V gene is TRBV28, the J gene TRBJ1-2; D uncertain. V gave up 3 bases and J gave up 8 bases, with 16 bases separating them. The CDR3 spans 14 residues. Germline loops: CDR1 MDHEN, CDR2 SYDVKM. CDR3 loop: CASSFGQVILGYTF. As DNA, the CDR3 is TGTGCCAGCAGTTTCGGTCAGGTGATTCTAGGCTACACCTTC.